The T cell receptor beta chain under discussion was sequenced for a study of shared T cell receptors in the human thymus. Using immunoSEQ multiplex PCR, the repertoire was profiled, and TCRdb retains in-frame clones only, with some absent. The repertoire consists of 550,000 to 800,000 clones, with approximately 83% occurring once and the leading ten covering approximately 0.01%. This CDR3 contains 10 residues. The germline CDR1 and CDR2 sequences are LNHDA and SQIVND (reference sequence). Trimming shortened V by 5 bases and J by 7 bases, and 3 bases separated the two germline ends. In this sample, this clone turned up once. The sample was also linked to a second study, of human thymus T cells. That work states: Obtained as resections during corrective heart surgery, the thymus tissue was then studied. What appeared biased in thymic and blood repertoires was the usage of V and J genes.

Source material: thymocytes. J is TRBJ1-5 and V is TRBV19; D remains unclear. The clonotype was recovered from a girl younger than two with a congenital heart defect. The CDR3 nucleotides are TGTGCCAGTAGTGAGCAGCCCCAGCATTTT. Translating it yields CASSEQPQHF.